A single sample is the source of the 21 T cell receptor beta chains below, sequenced in a study of T-cell memory formation after mild COVID-19. In TCRdb, the 5' RACE reads were re-called with MiXCR into one record per CDR3 protein. The table lists fewer than 400,000 distinct CDR3 sequences, approximately 16% of them singletons. The sample taken for sequencing was PBMCs or a T cell subset sorted from them (not recorded which). The receptors were sampled from a man younger than 30 who had mild COVID-19 (a few samples of this study predate the infection). Cell type and time point are not known.

The chain carries TRBV24-1 and TRBJ1-4; D is unresolved. The CDR3 is 11 residues long. The V end lost 6 bases, the J end lost 6 bases, and 4 bases lay between the germline ends. Looked up from germline, CDR1 is KGHDR and CDR2 is SFDVKD. The CDR3 DNA is TGTGCCACCAGTCCGTATGAAAAACTGTTTTTT. Residues: CATSPYEKLFF.

This clonotype was detected many times. The chain uses TRBV7-2 and TRBJ2-7; TRBD1 might be the D (7 bases). The germline V gene has CDR1 SGHTA and CDR2 FQGNSA. V gave up 5 bases and J gave up 5 bases, with 13 bases separating them. The CDR3 spans 13 residues. This CDR3 reads CASSPTGRNEQYF. CDR3 nucleotides: TGTGCCAGCAGCCCGACAGGGAGGAACGAGCAGTACTTC.

The chain uses TRBV9 and TRBJ2-3; a possible D gene is TRBD2 (6 bases). Trimming left V 2 bases short and J 6 bases short, with 13 bases between. Germline lookup yields CDR1 SGDLS and CDR2 YYNGEE. CDR3 length equals 14 residues. CDR3 region: CASSVRPGADTQYF. The CDR3 nucleotides are TGTGCCAGCAGCGTCAGGCCGGGAGCGGATACGCAGTATTTT.

Only a few counts were recorded for this clonotype. The V gene is TRBV4-1, the J gene TRBJ2-7; no clear D gene. The V and J ends lost 0 bases and 4 bases respectively, with 7 bases between them. The CDR3 runs to 13 residues. Looked up from germline, CDR1 is MGHRA and CDR2 is YSYEKL. The CDR3 spells CASSQDGAYEQYF. CDR3 nucleotide sequence: TGCGCCAGCAGCCAAGATGGCGCGTACGAGCAGTACTTC.

The genes are TRBV7-2 and TRBJ2-3; D is unresolved. V was trimmed by 5 bases and J by 2 bases, leaving 20 bases between them. This CDR3 contains 17 residues. Germline-derived CDR1 and CDR2 are SGHTA and FQGNSA. The CDR3 region has the DNA TGTGCCAGCAGCCCACGTAACGGACGGCAGACCACAGATACGCAGTATTTT. It specifies CASSPRNGRQTTDTQYF.

The chain combines TRBV28 with TRBJ1-2, with unresolved D. The V end lost 2 bases, the J end lost 8 bases, and 9 bases lay between the germline ends. The germline V gene encodes CDR1 MDHEN and CDR2 SYDVKM. The CDR3 is 12 amino acids. The CDR3 DNA sequence: TGTGCCAGCAGTTTAACCCACGGGGGCTACACCTTC. Its translation: CASSLTHGGYTF.

The chain uses TRBV11-1 and TRBJ2-1; TRBD2 agrees at 13 bases. From germline, CDR1 is SGHAT and CDR2 FQDESV (reference sequence). Trimming removed 7 bases from V and 4 bases from J; junction bases left unmatched: 13. This CDR3 contains 18 residues. Written as DNA, the CDR3 is TGTGCCAGCACCCTAGGACTAGCGGGGGCCGAGGTATACAATGAGCAGTTCTTC. The encoded protein is CASTLGLAGAEVYNEQFF.

The chain recombines TRBV28 with TRBJ2-7, with TRBD1 as a possible D gene (7 bases). Trimming stripped 7 bases from V and 3 bases from J, with 16 bases between. CDR3 length equals 14 residues. Germline V gene lookup returns CDR1 MDHEN and CDR2 SYDVKM. This CDR3 reads CASTSQGGDYEQYV. The CDR3 DNA sequence: TGTGCCAGCACCTCCCAGGGGGGCGACTACGAGCAGTACGTC.

CDR3 in amino acids: CSARDGRTGETGELFF. The CDR3, as DNA: TGCAGTGCTAGAGATGGGAGGACAGGGGAGACCGGGGAGCTGTTTTTT. This sequence joins TRBV20-1 and TRBJ2-2; 9 bases agree with TRBD1. CDR3 length: 16 amino acids. V shed 0 bases and J 5 bases; nucleotides not matched to a gene: 7. Germline CDR1 DFQATT, CDR2 SNEGSKA (reference sequence).

CDR3 sequence reads: CASSRGGTGNTIYF. In DNA, the CDR3 is TGTGCCAGCAGCCGGGGGGGCACTGGAAACACCATATATTTT. This chain connects TRBV27 to TRBJ1-3, with D perhaps matching TRBD1 (6 bases). V was shortened by 6 bases and J by 2 bases, with 11 bases between the two germline ends. The CDR3 runs 14 residues. Germline V gives CDR1 MNHEY, CDR2 SMNVEV (reference sequence).

The rearrangement joins TRBV6-6 to TRBJ1-5, with TRBD1 as a possible D gene (6 bases). This CDR3 has 16 residues. Trimming pared 5 bases from V and 6 bases from J, leaving 20 bases between. Germline V gene lookup returns CDR1 MNHNY and CDR2 SVGAGI (reference sequence). CDR3 coding DNA: TGTGCCAGCAGTGTTACCGGGACAACTTTCAGTCAGCCCCAGCATTTT. Its translation: CASSVTGTTFSQPQHF.

This clonotype was counted a few times. The rearrangement joins TRBV20-1 to TRBJ2-7, with TRBD1 as a possible D gene (5 bases). This CDR3 is 15 amino acids long. From germline, CDR1 is DFQATT and CDR2 SNEGSKA (reference sequence). With 1 base removed from V and 2 bases from J, the gap between germline ends came to 15 bases. Here the CDR3 reads CSARAVSGSAYEQYF. For the CDR3, the DNA is TGCAGTGCTAGAGCGGTCTCAGGGTCTGCCTACGAGCAGTACTTC.

Only a few counts were recorded for this clonotype. V gene TRBV10-2 combines with J gene TRBJ1-5, with D possibly TRBD1 on 5 matching bases. The CDR3 is 12 amino acids. Germline assignment: CDR1 WSHSY and CDR2 SAAADI. Deletions cut 0 bases from V and 11 bases from J, with 8 bases between. The CDR3 DNA reads as TGCGCCAGCAGTGAGTCCCGACAGACCCAGCATTTT. Protein sequence: CASSESRQTQHF.

The chain joins TRBV14 to TRBJ2-5; 11 bases line up with TRBD2. CDR1 and CDR2 (germline): SGHDN, FVKESK. CDR3 length: 18 residues. The junction had 13 bases not matched to a gene; V was cut back by 2 bases and J by 5 bases. This CDR3 is CASSQFASSGGSGETQYF. CDR3 in DNA: TGTGCCAGCAGCCAATTCGCCTCTAGCGGGGGGTCGGGTGAGACCCAGTACTTC.

The chain couples TRBV5-6 to TRBJ2-1; TRBD2 agrees at 9 bases. Germline CDR1 reads SGHDT; CDR2 reads YYEEEE. The ends lost 3 bases at V and 4 bases at J; junction bases unmatched: 5. There are 15 residues in the CDR3. DNA for the CDR3: TGTGCCAGCAGCTCTGGGACTAGCTGGTACAATGAGCAGTTCTTC. It encodes CASSSGTSWYNEQFF. The full variable domain, with the rest looked up from reference TRBV5-6 and TRBJ2-1, is DAGVTQSPTHLIKTRGQQVTLRCSPKSGHDTVSWYQQALGQGPQFIFQYYEEEERQRGNFPDRFSGHQFPNYSSELNVNALLLGDSALYLCASSSGTSWYNEQFFGPGTRLTVL.

This clonotype has more than one count but fewer than ten. V and J are TRBV28 and TRBJ2-7, with D hard to call. Trimming left V 9 bases short and J 5 bases short, with 20 bases between. Germline V gene sequence: CDR1 MDHEN, CDR2 SYDVKM. This CDR3 spans 14 amino acids. In DNA, the CDR3 is TGTGCCAGTTCCGATTCCGGCCTCCCCGACGAGCAGTACGTC. Amino acid sequence: CASSDSGLPDEQYV.

V gene TRBV18 combines with J gene TRBJ2-3, with 7 bases that match TRBD1. V gave up 5 bases and J gave up 2 bases; unmatched junction bases: 7. Looked up from germline, CDR1 is KGHSH and CDR2 is LQKENI. The CDR3 contains 15 residues. The CDR3 protein is CASSTRQGPTDTQYF. CDR3 coding DNA: TGTGCCAGCTCAACTCGACAGGGCCCCACAGATACGCAGTATTTT. Looking up the rest from reference TRBV18 and TRBJ2-3 gives the full variable domain: NAGVMQNPRHLVRRRGQEARLRCSPMKGHSHVYWYRQLPEEGLKFMVYLQKENIIDESGMPKERFSAEFPKEGPSILRIQQVVRGDSAAYFCASSTRQGPTDTQYFGPGTRLTVL.

The gene calls are TRBV7-3 and TRBJ1-1, with D possibly TRBD1 on 5 matching bases. In germline, CDR1 is SGHTA, CDR2 FQGTGA. V gave up 4 bases and J gave up 4 bases, with 19 bases separating them. The length of the CDR3 is 16 residues. This CDR3 is CASSSIPGDLGTEAFF. DNA of the CDR3: TGTGCCAGCAGCTCGATCCCCGGGGACCTGGGCACTGAAGCTTTCTTT.

There are a few counts of this clonotype. This chain links TRBV6-2 or TRBV6-3 with TRBJ2-5; a weak D match, TRBD2 (5 bases). Germline lookup yields CDR1 MNHEY and CDR2 SVGEGT. The CDR3 is made up of 13 amino acids. V was trimmed by 5 bases and J by 5 bases, leaving 12 bases between them. In nucleotides, the CDR3 is TGTGCCAGCAGTAACCTAGCTTCGGAGACCCAGTACTTC. Its protein product is CASSNLASETQYF.

This clonotype has at least ten counts. The chain combines TRBV6-2 or TRBV6-3 with TRBJ2-5; D possibly uses TRBD1 or TRBD2 (5 bases each). CDR1 and CDR2 from the germline V gene are MNHEY and SVGEGT. The CDR3 covers 12 residues. V lost 0 bases and J lost 7, with 6 bases in between. The CDR3 coding sequence is TGTGCCAGCAGTTACTCAGGGACGACCCAGTACTTC. The encoded protein is CASSYSGTTQYF.

This chain connects TRBV11-2 to TRBJ2-6, with 8 bases fitting TRBD1. Trimming removed 5 bases from V and 12 bases from J; junction bases left unmatched: 6. CDR3 size: 13 residues. The V gene's germline CDR1 is SGHAT and CDR2 FQNNGV. CDR3 in DNA: TGTGCCAGCAGCCCCGACAGGGGCGGCGTCCTGACTTTC. It encodes CASSPDRGGVLTF.